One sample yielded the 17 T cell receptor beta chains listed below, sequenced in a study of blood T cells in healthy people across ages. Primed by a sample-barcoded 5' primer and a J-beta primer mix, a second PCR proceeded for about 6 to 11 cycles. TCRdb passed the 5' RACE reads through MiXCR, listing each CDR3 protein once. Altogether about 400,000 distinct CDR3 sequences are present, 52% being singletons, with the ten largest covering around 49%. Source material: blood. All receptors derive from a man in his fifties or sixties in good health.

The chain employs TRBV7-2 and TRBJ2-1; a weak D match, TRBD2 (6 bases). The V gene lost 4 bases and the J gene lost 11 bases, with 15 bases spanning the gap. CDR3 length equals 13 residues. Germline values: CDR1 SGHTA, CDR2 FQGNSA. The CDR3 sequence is CASSSAGLPQQFF. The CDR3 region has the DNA TGTGCCAGCAGCTCCGCGGGACTCCCCCAGCAGTTCTTC.

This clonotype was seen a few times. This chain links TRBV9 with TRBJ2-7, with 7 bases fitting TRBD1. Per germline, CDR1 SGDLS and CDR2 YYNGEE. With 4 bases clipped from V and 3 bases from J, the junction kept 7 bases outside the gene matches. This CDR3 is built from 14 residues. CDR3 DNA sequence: TGTGCCAGCAGCTCAAGGGACAGCTACTACGAGCAGTACTTC. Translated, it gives CASSSRDSYYEQYF.

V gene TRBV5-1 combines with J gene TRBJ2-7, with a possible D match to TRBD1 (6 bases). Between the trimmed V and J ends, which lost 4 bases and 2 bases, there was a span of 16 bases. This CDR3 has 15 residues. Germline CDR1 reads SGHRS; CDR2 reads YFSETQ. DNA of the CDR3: TGCGCCAGCAGCCAGGCCGGGACAAATGCCTACGAGCAGTACTTC. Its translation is CASSQAGTNAYEQYF.

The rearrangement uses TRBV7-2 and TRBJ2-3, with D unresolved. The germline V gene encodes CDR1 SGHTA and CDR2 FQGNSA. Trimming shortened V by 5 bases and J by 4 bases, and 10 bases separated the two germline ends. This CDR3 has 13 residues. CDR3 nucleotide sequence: TGTGCCAGCAGCCGACAAACATCAGATACGCAGTATTTT. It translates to CASSRQTSDTQYF. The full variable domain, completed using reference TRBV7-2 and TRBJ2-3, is GAGVSQSPSNKVTEKGKDVELRCDPISGHTALYWYRQSLGQGLEFLIYFQGNSAPDKSGLPSDRFSAERTGGSVSTLTIQRTQQEDSAVYLCASSRQTSDTQYFGPGTRLTVL.

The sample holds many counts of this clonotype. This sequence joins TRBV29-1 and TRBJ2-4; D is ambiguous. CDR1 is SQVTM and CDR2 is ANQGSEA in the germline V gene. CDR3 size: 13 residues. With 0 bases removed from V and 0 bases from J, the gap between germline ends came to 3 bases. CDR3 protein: CSVEEGAKNIQYF. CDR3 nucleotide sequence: TGCAGCGTTGAAGAAGGAGCCAAAAACATTCAGTACTTC.

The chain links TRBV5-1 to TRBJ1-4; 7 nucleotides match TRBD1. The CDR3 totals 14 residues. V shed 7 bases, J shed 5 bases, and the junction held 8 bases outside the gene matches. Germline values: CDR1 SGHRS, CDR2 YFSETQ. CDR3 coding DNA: TGCGCCAGCGGAGCGGGGACAGCGAATGAAAAACTGTTTTTT. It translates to CASGAGTANEKLFF.

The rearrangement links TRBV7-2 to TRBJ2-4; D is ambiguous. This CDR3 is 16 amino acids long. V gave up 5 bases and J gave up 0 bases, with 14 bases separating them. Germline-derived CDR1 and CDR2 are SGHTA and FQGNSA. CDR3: CASSPQPTLAKNIQYF. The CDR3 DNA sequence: TGTGCCAGCAGCCCCCAGCCTACTCTAGCCAAAAACATTCAGTACTTC.

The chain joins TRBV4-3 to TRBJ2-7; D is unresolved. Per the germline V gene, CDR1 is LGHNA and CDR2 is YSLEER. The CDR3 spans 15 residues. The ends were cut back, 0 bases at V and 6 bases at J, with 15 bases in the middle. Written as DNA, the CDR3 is TGCGCCAGCAGCCAAGAAGCCGGGTTATCTTCCGAGCAGTACTTC. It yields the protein CASSQEAGLSSEQYF.

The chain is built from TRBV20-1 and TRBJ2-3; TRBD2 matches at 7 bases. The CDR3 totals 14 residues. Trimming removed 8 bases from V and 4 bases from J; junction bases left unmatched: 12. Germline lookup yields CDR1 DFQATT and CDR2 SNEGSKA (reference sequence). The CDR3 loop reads CSSSKREGADTQYF. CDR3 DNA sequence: TGCAGTTCCTCGAAGCGGGAAGGGGCAGATACGCAGTATTTT.

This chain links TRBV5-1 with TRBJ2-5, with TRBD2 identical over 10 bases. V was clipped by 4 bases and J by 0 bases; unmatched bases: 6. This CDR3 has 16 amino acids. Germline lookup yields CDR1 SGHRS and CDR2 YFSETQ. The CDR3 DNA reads TGCGCCAGCAGCCTCGGACTAGCGGACCACCAAGAGACCCAGTACTTC. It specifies CASSLGLADHQETQYF.

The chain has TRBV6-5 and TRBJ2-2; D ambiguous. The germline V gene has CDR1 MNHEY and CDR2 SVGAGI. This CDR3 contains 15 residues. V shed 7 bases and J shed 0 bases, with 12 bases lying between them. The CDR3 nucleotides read TGTGCCAGCACCCCGGCCCGCGCGAACACCGGGGAGCTGTTTTTT. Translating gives CASTPARANTGELFF.

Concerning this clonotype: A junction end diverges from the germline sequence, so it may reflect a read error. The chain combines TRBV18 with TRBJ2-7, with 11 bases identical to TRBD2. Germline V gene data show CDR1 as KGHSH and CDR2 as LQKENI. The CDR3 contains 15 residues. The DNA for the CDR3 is TGTGTCAGCTCTCTCGGACTAGCGGGTGCCTACGAGCAGTACTTC. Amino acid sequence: CVSSLGLAGAYEQYF.

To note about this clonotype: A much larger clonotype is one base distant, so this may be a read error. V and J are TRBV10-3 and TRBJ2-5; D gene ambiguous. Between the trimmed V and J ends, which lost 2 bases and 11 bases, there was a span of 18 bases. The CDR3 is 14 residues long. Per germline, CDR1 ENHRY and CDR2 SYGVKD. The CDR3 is CAISEGRGLNEQYF. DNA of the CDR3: TGTGCCATCAGTGAGGGAAGAGGCCTCAATGAGCAGTACTTC.

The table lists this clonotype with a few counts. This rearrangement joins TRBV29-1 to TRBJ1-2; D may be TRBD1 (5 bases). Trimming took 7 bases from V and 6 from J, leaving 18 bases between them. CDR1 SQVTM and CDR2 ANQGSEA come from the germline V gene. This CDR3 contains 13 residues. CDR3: CSASGPTPDGYTF. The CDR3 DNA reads TGCAGCGCTTCGGGACCGACCCCTGATGGCTACACCTTC.

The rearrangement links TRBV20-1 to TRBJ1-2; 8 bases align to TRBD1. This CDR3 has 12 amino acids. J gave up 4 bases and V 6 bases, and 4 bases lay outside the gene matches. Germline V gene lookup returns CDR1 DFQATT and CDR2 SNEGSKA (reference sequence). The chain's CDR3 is CSARGHFYGYTF. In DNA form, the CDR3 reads TGCAGTGCCAGGGGGCACTTCTATGGCTACACCTTC.

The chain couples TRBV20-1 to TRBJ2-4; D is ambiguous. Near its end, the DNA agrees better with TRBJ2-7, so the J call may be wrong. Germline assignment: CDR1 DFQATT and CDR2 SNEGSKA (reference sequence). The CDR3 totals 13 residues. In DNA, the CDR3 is TGCAGTGCTAGAGAGGGCTGGGATTACGAGCAGTACTTC. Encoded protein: CSAREGWDYEQYF.

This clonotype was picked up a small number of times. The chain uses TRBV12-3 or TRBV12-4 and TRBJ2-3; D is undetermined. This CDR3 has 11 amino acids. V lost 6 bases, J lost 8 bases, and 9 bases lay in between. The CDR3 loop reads CASSPSGTQYF. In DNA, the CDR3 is TGTGCCAGCAGCCCCTCAGGTACGCAGTATTTT.